This passage covers 17 T cell receptor beta chains from one sample sequenced in a study of shared clonotypes between healthy human individuals. Positive CCR7 selection of CD45RO-negative cells yielded the naive CD8 cells, and terminally differentiated effector memory CD45RA+ cells were excluded. Clones were sequenced by immunoSEQ multiplex PCR, and TCRdb holds only the in-frame ones, with some missing. Among approximately 2,000,000 clones, just over 90% were seen once, and the ten largest hold less than 2%. The sequencing input was naive CD8+ T cells from PBMCs. The receptors originated from a man between 18 and 29 years old in good health. Some clones in this sample may be carry-over from other donors' samples.

This chain joins TRBV27 and TRBJ1-1; D possibly corresponds to TRBD1 (6 bases). Germline CDR1 is MNHEY and CDR2 is SMNVEV (reference sequence). CDR3 length: 14 residues. Trimming shortened V by 1 base and J by 5 bases, and 11 bases separated the two germline ends. The CDR3 reads CASSLWGGVTEAFF. The CDR3 DNA reads as TGTGCCAGCAGTTTATGGGGGGGCGTAACTGAAGCTTTCTTT.

The chain carries TRBV10-3 and TRBJ2-7, with D perhaps matching TRBD1 or TRBD2 (5 bases each). Germline loops: CDR1 ENHRY, CDR2 SYGVKD. Between the trimmed V and J ends, which lost 3 bases and 3 bases, there was a span of 9 bases. The CDR3 spans 13 residues. The CDR3: CAISEPGSYEQYF. CDR3 DNA: TGTGCCATCAGTGAACCAGGGAGCTACGAGCAGTACTTC.

The CDR3 coding sequence is TGTGCCAGCAGCGCTCGAAGAGGCTACACCTTC. Its protein is CASSARRGYTF. The genes are TRBV9 and TRBJ1-2; D unclear. Trimming pared 3 bases from V and 8 bases from J, leaving 8 bases between. CDR1 and CDR2 from the germline V gene are SGDLS and YYNGEE. The CDR3 has 11 residues. Based on the CDR3 plus reference TRBV9 and TRBJ1-2, the full variable domain is DSGVTQTPKHLITATGQRVTLRCSPRSGDLSVYWYQQSLDQGLQFLIQYYNGEERAKGNILERFSAQQFPDLHSELNLSSLELGDSALYFCASSARRGYTFGSGTRLTVV.

A word on this clone: In the same sample, other DNA sequences code for this CDR3. The V gene is TRBV15, the J gene TRBJ2-1, with D possibly matching TRBD1 (6 bases). The CDR3 covers 15 residues. The V end lost 3 bases, the J end lost 3 bases, and 12 bases lay between the germline ends. Germline assignment: CDR1 LNHNV and CDR2 YYDKDF (reference sequence). The CDR3 spells CATSRGQGIYNEQFF. The CDR3 DNA follows: TGTGCCACCAGCAGGGGTCAGGGGATCTACAATGAGCAGTTCTTC. Drawing the rest from reference TRBV15 and TRBJ2-1, the complete variable domain is DAMVIQNPRYQVTQFGKPVTLSCSQTLNHNVMYWYQQKSSQAPKLLFHYYDKDFNNEADTPDNFQSRRPNTSFCFLDIRSPGLGDTAMYLCATSRGQGIYNEQFFGPGTRLTVL.

The chain links TRBV5-5 to TRBJ1-2; D is unresolved. The CDR3 runs to 15 residues. Between the trimmed V and J ends, which lost 3 bases and 4 bases, there was a span of 16 bases. Germline V gene data show CDR1 as SGHKS and CDR2 as YYEKEE (reference sequence). The DNA for the CDR3 is TGTGCCAGCAGCTCGGATGGGCGGCTGGGCTATGGCTACACCTTC. It encodes CASSSDGRLGYGYTF.

Remarks on this clone: Other DNA variants within this sample encode the same CDR3. V usage is TRBV6-4 and J usage is TRBJ1-2, with 8 positions matching TRBD1. The J segment lost 2 bases and the V segment lost 6 bases, leaving 5 bases of the junction unmatched. From germline, CDR1 is MRHNA and CDR2 SNTAGT. The CDR3 runs to 14 residues. DNA for the CDR3: TGTGCCAGCAGGCCCGGACAGGGCAACTATGGCTACACCTTC. This codes for CASRPGQGNYGYTF.

The chain links TRBV6-4 to TRBJ1-2, with 12 bases matching TRBD1. The CDR3 sequence is 16 residues long. In germline, CDR1 is MRHNA, CDR2 SNTAGT. V trimming: 2 bases; J trimming: 3 bases; junction bases outside the gene matches: 4. CDR3 protein: CASSDAGTGGHYGYTF. The CDR3 nucleotides are TGTGCCAGCAGTGACGCCGGGACAGGGGGCCACTATGGCTACACCTTC.

The chain carries TRBV14 and TRBJ2-3; D not certain. The ends were cut back, 5 bases at V and 5 bases at J, with 20 bases in the middle. Germline lookup yields CDR1 SGHDN and CDR2 FVKESK. The CDR3 contains 16 residues. DNA of the CDR3: TGTGCCAGCAGCTTGCTTTTCGCGAGCGAGTTAGATACGCAGTATTTT. This sequence encodes CASSLLFASELDTQYF.

V usage is TRBV5-1 and J usage is TRBJ2-7, with D maybe TRBD2 (6 bases). Germline CDR1 SGHRS, CDR2 YFSETQ. Trimming shortened V by 3 bases and J by 6 bases, and 13 bases separated the two germline ends. The CDR3 is 13 residues long. The CDR3 here is CASSSDLEGEQYF. CDR3 DNA: TGCGCCAGCAGCTCTGACCTGGAGGGCGAGCAGTACTTC.

Turning to this clone: In the same sample, other DNA sequences code for this CDR3. The chain recombines TRBV7-9 with TRBJ2-7, with 7 bases fitting TRBD1. The ends lost 1 base at V and 2 bases at J; junction bases unmatched: 2. The CDR3 extends over 14 amino acids. From germline, CDR1 is SEHNR and CDR2 FQNEAQ (reference sequence). For the CDR3, the DNA is TGTGCCAGCAGCTTAGTCGACAGGGCCTACGAGCAGTACTTC. Translated: CASSLVDRAYEQYF.

In regard to this clone: Other DNA sequences in this specimen translate into the identical CDR3. The chain links TRBV4-1 to TRBJ2-7; D unresolved. V lost 1 base, J lost 0 bases, and 7 bases lay in between. There are 14 residues in the CDR3. Germline V gene lookup returns CDR1 MGHRA and CDR2 YSYEKL. CDR3 sequence (DNA): TGCGCCAGCAGCCAAGCCGGGCCCTCCTACGAGCAGTACTTC. It specifies CASSQAGPSYEQYF.

As concerns this clone: At the DNA level, this CDR3 is encoded by other sequences in the same sample as well. The genes are TRBV29-1 and TRBJ2-7, with 7 positions matching TRBD2. Germline values: CDR1 SQVTM, CDR2 ANQGSEA. With 6 bases clipped from V and 3 bases from J, the junction kept 8 bases outside the gene matches. There are 13 residues in the CDR3. The CDR3: CSVLGGSDYEQYF. The CDR3 DNA reads TGCAGCGTCTTGGGGGGGTCGGACTACGAGCAGTACTTC.

This clone appeared a single time. The chain employs TRBV29-1 and TRBJ1-2; D unresolved. Germline lookup yields CDR1 SQVTM and CDR2 ANQGSEA. Trimming cost V 6 bases and J 5 bases, with 10 bases left between them. This CDR3 has 11 residues. The CDR3 DNA reads as TGCAGCGTCGGGGAGATTTATGGCTACACCTTC. Protein product: CSVGEIYGYTF. Using reference TRBV29-1 and TRBJ1-2 for the parts outside the CDR3, the full variable domain is SAVISQKPSRDICQRGTSLTIQCQVDSQVTMMFWYRQQPGQSLTLIATANQGSEATYESGFVIDKFPISRPNLTFSTLTVSNMSPEDSSIYLCSVGEIYGYTFGSGTRLTVV.

The genes are TRBV9 and TRBJ2-5; TRBD2 aligns across 7 bases. CDR1 is SGDLS, CDR2 YYNGEE, per germline. This CDR3 spans 16 amino acids. The V and J ends lost 3 bases and 4 bases, in that order; junction bases with no gene match: 12. CDR3 amino acids: CASSAGRAGRGETQYF. DNA of the CDR3: TGTGCCAGCAGCGCGGGACGTGCAGGGAGGGGAGAGACCCAGTACTTC.

The gene calls are TRBV2 and TRBJ2-3, with D perhaps matching TRBD2 (6 bases). Trimming shortened V by 7 bases and J by 3 bases, and 17 bases separated the two germline ends. The CDR3 sequence is 15 residues long. CDR1 is SNHLY, CDR2 FYNNEI, per germline. The CDR3 bases are TGTGCCAGCATCCCCCGGCCCCGGGGGACAGATACGCAGTATTTT. Protein product: CASIPRPRGTDTQYF.

The chain recombines TRBV14 with TRBJ2-1, with D uncertain. Trimming took off 1 base at V and 9 bases at J, with 10 bases between the two ends. There are 13 residues in the CDR3. The germline V gene encodes CDR1 SGHDN and CDR2 FVKESK. The CDR3 loop is CASSQGTQAEQFF. The CDR3 DNA reads TGTGCCAGCAGCCAAGGAACCCAAGCTGAGCAGTTCTTC.

The rearrangement links TRBV28 to TRBJ2-7; TRBD2 is a possible D gene (7 bases). This CDR3 comprises 14 residues. CDR1 is MDHEN and CDR2 is SYDVKM in the germline V gene. The germline V and J ends were trimmed by 3 bases and 3 bases, with 12 bases remaining between them. CDR3 residues: CASSFPGEGYEQYF. In DNA form, the CDR3 reads TGTGCCAGCAGTTTCCCAGGGGAGGGCTACGAGCAGTACTTC.